This TCR beta chain was recovered during a study of blood T cell repertoires in COVID-19. Study details: Researchers got acute and convalescent COVID-19 samples from the United States, Italy and Spain. T cells, B-cell-depleted T cells, or PBMCs supplied cDNA or gDNA.

In the authors' workflow: Using reference gene primer amplification, nucleated cell counts were estimated. Sequencing used immunoSEQ multiplex PCR; TCRdb keeps in-frame clones, though not all of them. V, J and clone size were drawn from that table, and D and trimming were deduced from the DNA. The sample lists about 89,000 clones; about 80% were seen once. The V and J ends lost 0 bases and 3 bases, in that order; junction bases with no gene match: 9. This CDR3 has 18 residues. CDR1 and CDR2 (germline): SGHDN, FVKESK. This clonotype was sampled from a woman older than 75 with acute or convalescent COVID-19. The gene calls are TRBV14 and TRBJ2-5, with 11 bases aligning to TRBD2. The material sequenced was peripheral blood. Here the CDR3 reads CASSQDFTSGSSKETQYF. In DNA form, the CDR3 reads TGTGCCAGCAGCCAAGATTTTACTAGCGGGAGTTCAAAAGAGACCCAGTACTTC.